Below are 11 T cell receptor beta chains sequenced from a single sample in a study. TCRdb ran MiXCR on the 5' RACE reads and lists one entry per CDR3 protein. Counted here are roughly 420 distinct CDR3 sequences, over 8% occurring once; the ten biggest clones make up around half. Sequenced input: effector memory T cells from blood PBMCs. Specified subset: effector memory CD4+ T cells. These receptors originate from a male donor with HIV.

The chain links TRBV28 to TRBJ1-2; D not resolved. There are 13 residues in the CDR3. Germline V gene sequence: CDR1 MDHEN, CDR2 SYDVKM. V dropped 2 bases and J dropped 1 base, with 5 bases sitting between them. CDR3 amino acids: CASSLTGNYGYTF. The CDR3, as DNA: TGTGCCAGCAGTTTAACCGGTAACTATGGCTACACCTTC.

This chain connects TRBV7-9 to TRBJ2-7; the D gene is possibly TRBD1 (6 bases). Trimming took 2 bases from V and 3 from J, leaving 17 bases between them. Germline-derived CDR1 and CDR2 are SEHNR and FQNEAQ (reference sequence). This CDR3 is built from 16 residues. The CDR3 bases are TGTGCCAGCAGCTTAAGGTCCAGGGGAAGAAACTACGAGCAGTACTTC. Translating it yields CASSLRSRGRNYEQYF.

This clonotype ranks as large. CDR3 bases: TGCGCCAGCAGTCAATTCCGGACAAGTCCGTTCCACTATGGCTACACCTTC. Amino acid sequence: CASSQFRTSPFHYGYTF. J is TRBJ1-2 and V is TRBV23-1; tentative D call: TRBD1 (5 bases). TRBV23-1 is given ORF status, its function remaining uncertain. The V end was cut by 1 base, the J end by 3 bases, with 18 bases between. The CDR3 is made up of 17 amino acids.

In this sample, this clonotype turned up a few times. The chain is built from TRBV18 and TRBJ1-1; possible D gene TRBD1, 6 bases. Per germline, CDR1 KGHSH and CDR2 LQKENI. The CDR3 is made up of 14 amino acids. V lost 1 base and J lost 1, with 7 bases in between. The CDR3 loop reads CASSPQGGNTEAFF. DNA of the CDR3: TGTGCCAGCTCACCACAGGGGGGGAACACTGAAGCTTTCTTT.

This clonotype has just a few counts. The V and J genes are TRBV6-2 or TRBV6-3 and TRBJ2-3; no clear D. Looked up from germline, CDR1 is MNHEY and CDR2 is SVGEGT. V lost 6 bases, J lost 6 bases, and 13 bases lay in between. There are 13 residues in the CDR3. In DNA, the CDR3 is TGTGCCAGCAGAAGGTGGGCTTTGGATACGCAGTATTTT. It encodes CASRRWALDTQYF.

The chain uses TRBV10-3 and TRBJ2-3; 10 bases are shared with TRBD2. V was pared by 6 bases and J by 7 bases, with 7 bases of the junction left unmatched. The CDR3 is made up of 14 amino acids. CDR1 is ENHRY and CDR2 is SYGVKD in the germline V gene. The CDR3 nucleotides read TGTGCCATCAGGCTAGCGGGGGAGACAAATACGCAGTATTTT. This gives the protein CAIRLAGETNTQYF.

This clonotype ranks as large (0.1 to 1%). The chain couples TRBV3-1 to TRBJ1-2; D unresolved. Germline V gives CDR1 LGHDT, CDR2 YNNKEL (reference sequence). V was cut by 1 base and J by 1 base, with 10 bases left in between. The CDR3 has 15 amino acids. CDR3 sequence: CASSQGQRLNYGYTF. In DNA, the CDR3 is TGTGCCAGCAGCCAAGGCCAACGACTTAACTATGGCTACACCTTC.

This clonotype is termed large. V and J are TRBV15 and TRBJ1-5, with D perhaps TRBD1 (5 bases). V was shortened by 0 bases and J by 2 bases, with 14 bases between the two germline ends. This CDR3 has 17 residues. Germline assignment: CDR1 LNHNV and CDR2 YYDKDF (reference sequence). CDR3 DNA: TGTGCCACCAGCAGAGATCTTGGGGGGAGCGGCAATCAGCCCCAGCATTTT. Protein product: CATSRDLGGSGNQPQHF.

The chain combines TRBV6-2 or TRBV6-3 with TRBJ2-6; maybe TRBD1 (6 bases). Trimming removed 5 bases from V and 2 bases from J, with 10 bases in between. Per germline, CDR1 MNHEY and CDR2 SVGEGT. The CDR3 has 15 residues. The CDR3 loop reads CASSNREAGANVLTF. The CDR3 DNA is TGTGCCAGCAGTAACAGGGAAGCTGGGGCCAACGTCCTGACTTTC.

This clonotype was picked up a small number of times. J is TRBJ2-2 and V is TRBV7-3, with 8 bases that match TRBD1. Trimming removed 2 bases from V and 3 bases from J; junction bases left unmatched: 5. The V gene's germline CDR1 is SGHTA and CDR2 FQGTGA. The CDR3 consists of 16 residues. The CDR3 sequence is CASSLQGASDTGELFF. The CDR3 DNA is TGTGCCAGCAGCTTACAGGGGGCGAGTGACACCGGGGAGCTGTTTTTT.

This clonotype occurred a few times. J is TRBJ2-1 and V is TRBV4-2; 9 bases map to TRBD2. The CDR3 consists of 16 residues. Germline-derived CDR1 and CDR2 are LGHNA and YNFKEQ. Germline trimming cut 2 bases from V and 5 bases from J; bases unmatched to any gene: 7. The DNA of the CDR3 is TGTGCCAGCAGCCAATCAGGCGGGGGGGCCGACAATGAGCAGTTCTTC. Protein sequence: CASSQSGGGADNEQFF.